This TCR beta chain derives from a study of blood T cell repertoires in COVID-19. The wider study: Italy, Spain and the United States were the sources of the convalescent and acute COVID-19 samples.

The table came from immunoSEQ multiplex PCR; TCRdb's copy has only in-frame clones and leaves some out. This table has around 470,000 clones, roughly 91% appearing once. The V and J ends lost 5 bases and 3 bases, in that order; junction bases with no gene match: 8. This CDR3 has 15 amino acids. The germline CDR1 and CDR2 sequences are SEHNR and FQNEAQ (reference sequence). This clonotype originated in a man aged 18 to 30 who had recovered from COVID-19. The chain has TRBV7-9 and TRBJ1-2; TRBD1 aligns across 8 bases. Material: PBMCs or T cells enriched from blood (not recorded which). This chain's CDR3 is CASSNQGQGHYGYTF. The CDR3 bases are TGTGCCAGCAGCAACCAAGGACAGGGCCACTATGGCTACACCTTC.